These 28 T cell receptor beta chains share one sample of origin, sequenced in a study of blood T cells in healthy people across ages. Through a sample-barcoded 5' primer and a J-beta primer mix, a second PCR was run for about 6 to 11 cycles. TCRdb reprocessed the 5' RACE reads via MiXCR and lists one record per CDR3 protein. This sample has 1,100,000 or so distinct CDR3 sequences, with 45% found just once. The sample comprised blood. The receptors stem from an older woman in good health.

The J gene is TRBJ2-5, the V gene TRBV2; D might be TRBD2 (5 bases). V was trimmed by 4 bases and J by 9 bases, leaving 18 bases between them. The CDR3 extends over 14 amino acids. CDR1 and CDR2 from the germline V gene are SNHLY and FYNNEI. CDR3 DNA sequence: TGTGCCAGCAGTGCCGCAAGGCTAGCTGAGGCCCAGTACTTC. It encodes CASSAARLAEAQYF.

In DNA, the CDR3 is TGTGCCAGCAGTTACTCTGATAGCAGGCCCCTAGCCAAAAGCGTTCAGTACTTC. This encodes CASSYSDSRPLAKSVQYF. The rearrangement joins TRBV6-5 to TRBJ2-5, with D perhaps matching TRBD2 (5 bases). CDR3 length: 18 amino acids. The germline CDR1 and CDR2 sequences are MNHEY and SVGAGI. The ends were cut back, 0 bases at V and 11 bases at J, with 28 bases in the middle.

The chain couples TRBV6-1 to TRBJ2-7; possibly TRBD2 for D (5 bases). Trimming pared 4 bases from V and 5 bases from J, leaving 18 bases between. Looked up from germline, CDR1 is MNHNS and CDR2 is SASEGT. This CDR3 comprises 15 residues. The chain's CDR3 is CASSGHRSGPDEQYF. DNA for the CDR3: TGTGCCAGCAGTGGGCATAGGAGCGGTCCTGACGAGCAGTACTTC.

The V and J genes are TRBV20-1 and TRBJ2-4; TRBD2 matches 10 bases. Gene TRBJ2-5 matches the end of the DNA better, so the J call may be wrong. This CDR3 is 17 amino acids long. Germline values: CDR1 DFQATT, CDR2 SNEGSKA (reference sequence). The CDR3 DNA reads TGCAGTGCTAGAGACGCACTAGCGGGATTTAGTTCGGAGACCCAGTACTTC. Amino acid sequence: CSARDALAGFSSETQYF.

This clonotype was observed a single time. This chain connects TRBV7-9 to TRBJ2-6; either TRBD1 or TRBD2 may supply D (5 bases each). The ends were cut back, 2 bases at V and 3 bases at J, with 11 bases in the middle. The CDR3 contains 16 residues. Germline V gene sequence: CDR1 SEHNR, CDR2 FQNEAQ (reference sequence). The DNA for the CDR3 is TGTGCCAGCAGCTTAAGAGGGGAATTTGGGGCCAACGTCCTGACTTTC. Translating it yields CASSLRGEFGANVLTF.

There are a few counts of this clonotype. This chain joins TRBV5-1 and TRBJ2-3; D gene unclear. Germline lookup yields CDR1 SGHRS and CDR2 YFSETQ. The CDR3 runs to 14 residues. V shed 2 bases and J shed 3 bases, with 10 bases lying between them. In nucleotides, the CDR3 is TGCGCCAGCAGCTTAAGGTCAGCGACAGATACGCAGTATTTT. Translated: CASSLRSATDTQYF.

V and J are TRBV12-3 or TRBV12-4 and TRBJ2-1; 12 nucleotides line up with TRBD2. The CDR3 length is 16 residues. V lost 5 bases and J lost 4; bases outside the gene matches: 6. The CDR3 DNA reads TGTGCCAGCAGTGAACGACTAGCGGGAGTTTACAATGAGCAGTTCTTC. Translation: CASSERLAGVYNEQFF.

A few counts support this clonotype. The rearrangement joins TRBV6-5 to TRBJ2-5, with D unclear. The CDR3 has 11 residues. Germline V lookup: CDR1 MNHEY, CDR2 SVGAGI. Trimming left V 6 bases short and J 4 bases short, with 6 bases between. In DNA form, the CDR3 reads TGTGCCAGCAGGCATAGAGAGACCCAGTACTTC. It translates to CASRHRETQYF.

This clonotype was found once. V gene TRBV27 combines with J gene TRBJ1-5; 12 nucleotides line up with TRBD1. J gave up 3 bases and V 4 bases, and 7 bases lay outside the gene matches. The CDR3 is 17 amino acids. CDR1 and CDR2 (germline): MNHEY, SMNVEV (reference sequence). CDR3 amino acids: CASSSLGQGAANQPQHF. The CDR3, as DNA: TGTGCCAGCAGTTCCCTGGGACAGGGGGCTGCCAATCAGCCCCAGCATTTT.

This chain joins TRBV5-1 and TRBJ2-3; 7 nucleotides match TRBD2. The ends lost 0 bases at V and 1 base at J; junction bases unmatched: 5. The CDR3 covers 16 residues. Germline V gene data show CDR1 as SGHRS and CDR2 as YFSETQ. Here the CDR3 reads CASSLALGGGTDTQYF. The DNA of the CDR3 is TGCGCCAGCAGCTTGGCCCTGGGAGGGGGCACAGATACGCAGTATTTT.

This clonotype showed up just a few times. The chain has TRBV27 and TRBJ2-1, with 8 nucleotides matching TRBD2. Trimming took 3 bases from V and 7 from J; bases not matched to a gene: 11. The CDR3 is made up of 16 amino acids. CDR1 and CDR2 from the germline V gene are MNHEY and SMNVEV (reference sequence). CDR3 coding DNA: TGTGCCAGCAGTTTCGGGGGGATCCAGCGGGGGAATGAGCAGTTCTTC. It is translated as CASSFGGIQRGNEQFF.

This clonotype has more than one count but fewer than ten. The chain couples TRBV15 to TRBJ1-2, with TRBD1 identical over 9 bases. Losses at the gene ends were 9 bases for V and 5 bases for J; bases not matched to a gene: 13. CDR3 length: 15 residues. In germline, CDR1 is LNHNV, CDR2 YYDKDF (reference sequence). CDR3 sequence reads: CATGTGQGVEYGYTF. The CDR3 DNA sequence: TGTGCCACGGGCACGGGACAGGGAGTCGAGTATGGCTACACCTTC.

Concerning this clonotype: The junction departs from germline at one end; a sequencing error may be responsible. This chain connects TRBV20-1 to TRBJ2-7, with a tentative D call TRBD2 (5 bases). Germline V gene data show CDR1 as DFQATT and CDR2 as SNEGSKA (reference sequence). CDR3 size: 15 residues. CDR3 bases: TGCAGTGCCAGAGGGTACCCCTTCTCTCTTTACGAGCAGTACTTC. This codes for CSARGYPFSLYEQYF.

This clonotype was counted a few times. This rearrangement joins TRBV29-1 to TRBJ2-5; 11 nucleotides align to TRBD1. V was clipped by 8 bases and J by 5 bases; unmatched bases: 7. CDR3 size: 13 residues. The germline gives CDR1 SQVTM, CDR2 ANQGSEA. The DNA of the CDR3 is TGCAGCATCGGACAGGGGGCATCGGAGACCCAGTACTTC. This gives the protein CSIGQGASETQYF.

Concerning this clonotype: Compared with germline, one end of the junction differs, possibly owing to a read error. The rearrangement links TRBV12-3 or TRBV12-4 to TRBJ2-4; D assignment may be TRBD1 or TRBD2 (5 bases each). The CDR3 runs 13 residues. Here the CDR3 DNA reads TGTGCCGGCAGTCCGGGGACGATGGGAGAGCAGTACTTC. Translated, it gives CAGSPGTMGEQYF.

V usage is TRBV3-1 and J usage is TRBJ2-7; 8 bases align to TRBD2. The CDR3 extends over 15 amino acids. V gave up 8 bases and J gave up 4 bases; unmatched junction bases: 13. CDR1 is LGHDT and CDR2 is YNNKEL in the germline V gene (reference sequence). The chain's CDR3 is CASAIGLARSYEQYF. The CDR3 DNA is TGTGCCAGCGCCATCGGACTAGCCCGATCATACGAGCAGTACTTC.

The V and J genes are TRBV10-3 and TRBJ2-3; no definite D call. Germline V lookup: CDR1 ENHRY, CDR2 SYGVKD. V dropped 0 bases and J dropped 2 bases, with 12 bases sitting between them. The CDR3 runs 16 residues. The CDR3 DNA reads as TGTGCCATCAGTGAGTCGAATCTCCTTACCACAGATACGCAGTATTTT. Residues: CAISESNLLTTDTQYF.

The chain uses TRBV29-1 and TRBJ2-1, with TRBD2 as a possible D gene (5 bases). The CDR3 has 15 residues. CDR1 and CDR2 from the germline V gene are SQVTM and ANQGSEA. Between the trimmed V and J ends, which lost 7 bases and 0 bases, there was a span of 16 bases. The CDR3 region has the DNA TGCAGCGCACGGACCAGGACTCACTCCTACAATGAGCAGTTCTTC. Translation gives CSARTRTHSYNEQFF.

This clonotype was observed a handful of times. The chain has TRBV4-1 and TRBJ2-3; D is ambiguous. This CDR3 contains 18 residues. Per the germline V gene, CDR1 is MGHRA and CDR2 is YSYEKL. The V and J ends lost 3 bases and 0 bases respectively, with 19 bases between them. The DNA of the CDR3 is TGCGCCAGCAGCCACCCTGACACTGGCGGCCAGAGCACAGATACGCAGTATTTT. Amino acids: CASSHPDTGGQSTDTQYF.

This clonotype turned up a few times. The gene calls are TRBV29-1 and TRBJ1-1, with 8 bases matching TRBD1. Germline values: CDR1 SQVTM, CDR2 ANQGSEA. The CDR3 is 14 residues long. J was trimmed by 3 bases and V by 6 bases; bases with no gene match: 9. The CDR3 sequence: CSVSTPGQDTEAFF. CDR3 DNA sequence: TGCAGCGTCTCAACACCGGGACAGGACACTGAAGCTTTCTTT.

This clonotype was detected only a few times. V is TRBV7-6 and J is TRBJ2-5, with D possibly TRBD1 on 5 matching bases. CDR1 and CDR2 (germline): SGHVS, FNYEAQ. CDR3 size: 14 residues. Trimming cost V 1 base and J 4 bases, with 10 bases left between them. CDR3 amino acids: CASSLVAGIETQYF. The CDR3 coding sequence is TGTGCCAGCAGCTTAGTGGCAGGGATAGAGACCCAGTACTTC. The variable domain in full, completed from reference TRBV7-6 and TRBJ2-5, reads GAGVSQSPRYKVTKRGQDVALRCDPISGHVSLYWYRQALGQGPEFLTYFNYEAQQDKSGLPNDRFSAERPEGSISTLTIQRTEQRDSAMYRCASSLVAGIETQYFGPGTRLLVL.

DNA of the CDR3: TGTGCCACCAGTGACCCTGCTGGCGAAGAGGATGAGCAGTTCTTC. Translation: CATSDPAGEEDEQFF. The rearrangement uses TRBV24-1 and TRBJ2-1; no clear D gene. Trimming left V 4 bases short and J 8 bases short, with 17 bases between. There are 15 residues in the CDR3. Germline values: CDR1 KGHDR, CDR2 SFDVKD.

The chain is built from TRBV20-1 and TRBJ2-3, with 8 positions matching TRBD2. Trimming removed 6 bases from V and 1 base from J; junction bases left unmatched: 12. The germline V gene encodes CDR1 DFQATT and CDR2 SNEGSKA (reference sequence). CDR3 length: 16 amino acids. This CDR3 is CSALPSGRWGTDTQYF. CDR3 sequence (DNA): TGCAGTGCCCTGCCGAGCGGGAGATGGGGCACAGATACGCAGTATTTT.

This clonotype has a handful of counts. The V call is TRBV20-1, the J call TRBJ2-7; either TRBD1 or TRBD2 may fit D (5 bases each). Trimming shortened V by 3 bases and J by 2 bases, and 8 bases separated the two germline ends. The CDR3 covers 12 residues. Germline CDR1 reads DFQATT; CDR2 reads SNEGSKA (reference sequence). This CDR3 reads CSASGTAYEQYF. The CDR3 nucleotides read TGCAGTGCTAGTGGGACGGCCTACGAGCAGTACTTC.

This clonotype was seen a handful of times. The chain recombines TRBV6-1 with TRBJ1-5; 9 bases agree with TRBD1. This CDR3 has 15 residues. The J segment lost 6 bases and the V segment lost 6 bases, leaving 9 bases of the junction unmatched. Looked up from germline, CDR1 is MNHNS and CDR2 is SASEGT. CDR3 in amino acids: CASSPGTGKRQPQHF. The CDR3 DNA sequence: TGTGCCAGCAGCCCGGGGACAGGGAAACGTCAGCCCCAGCATTTT.

This chain joins TRBV3-1 and TRBJ2-5, with D unresolved. Near its end, the DNA agrees better with TRBJ2-7, so the J call may be wrong. This CDR3 is built from 19 residues. In germline, CDR1 is LGHDT, CDR2 YNNKEL (reference sequence). CDR3 in amino acids: CASSQLLAGKISSIHEQYF. DNA for the CDR3: TGTGCCAGCAGCCAACTCCTGGCCGGTAAGATTAGCTCAATCCACGAGCAGTACTTC.

The sample holds a few counts of this clonotype. The chain joins TRBV4-2 to TRBJ1-4, with 11 bases aligning to TRBD1. Germline CDR1 is LGHNA and CDR2 is YNFKEQ. CDR3 length: 16 residues. The J segment lost 7 bases and the V segment lost 1 base, leaving 5 bases of the junction unmatched. The DNA for the CDR3 is TGTGCCAGCAGCCAAGTCGGACAGGGGGCGACTGAAAAACTGTTTTTT. Its protein product is CASSQVGQGATEKLFF.

This clonotype was counted between two and nine times. This sequence joins TRBV20-1 and TRBJ2-3, with D possibly matching TRBD2 (5 bases). There are 13 residues in the CDR3. V lost 3 bases, J lost 4 bases, and 11 bases lay in between. Germline V gene sequence: CDR1 DFQATT, CDR2 SNEGSKA (reference sequence). For the CDR3, the DNA is TGCAGTGCTAGCCCGGAGGCGGCAGATACGCAGTATTTT. Encoded protein: CSASPEAADTQYF.